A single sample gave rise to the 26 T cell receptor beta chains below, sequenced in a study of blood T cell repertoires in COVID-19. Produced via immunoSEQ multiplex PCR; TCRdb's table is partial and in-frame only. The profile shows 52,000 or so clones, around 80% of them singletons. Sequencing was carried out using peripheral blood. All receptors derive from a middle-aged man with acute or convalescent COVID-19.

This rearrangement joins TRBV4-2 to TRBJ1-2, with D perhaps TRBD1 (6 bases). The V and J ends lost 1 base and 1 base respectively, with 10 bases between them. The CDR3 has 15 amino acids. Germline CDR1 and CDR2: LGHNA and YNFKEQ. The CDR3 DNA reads TGTGCCAGCAGCCAAGCGGACAGCCTTAACTATGGCTACACCTTC. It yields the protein CASSQADSLNYGYTF.

The CDR3 DNA reads TGTGCCAGCAGCTTTCCTCGCGGGACCGTTCAAGAGACCCAGTACTTC. It codes for CASSFPRGTVQETQYF. The rearrangement joins TRBV5-4 to TRBJ2-5, with TRBD2 as a possible D gene (6 bases). The length of the CDR3 is 16 residues. V was clipped by 2 bases and J by 2 bases, with 16 bases between them. Germline V lookup: CDR1 SGHNT, CDR2 YYREEE (reference sequence).

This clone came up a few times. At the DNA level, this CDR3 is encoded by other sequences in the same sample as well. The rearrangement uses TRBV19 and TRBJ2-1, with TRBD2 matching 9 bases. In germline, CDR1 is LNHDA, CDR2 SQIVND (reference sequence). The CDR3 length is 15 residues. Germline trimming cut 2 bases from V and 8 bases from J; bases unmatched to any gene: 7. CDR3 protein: CASSIQAGGRYEQFF. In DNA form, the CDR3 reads TGTGCCAGTAGTATACAGGCGGGGGGGAGGTATGAGCAGTTCTTC.

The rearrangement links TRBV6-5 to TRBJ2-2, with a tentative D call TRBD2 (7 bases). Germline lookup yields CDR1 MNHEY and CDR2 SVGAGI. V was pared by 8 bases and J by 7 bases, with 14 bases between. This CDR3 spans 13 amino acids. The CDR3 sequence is CASRGGAFGELFF. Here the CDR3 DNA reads TGTGCCAGCCGAGGGGGGGCCTTCGGGGAGCTGTTTTTT.

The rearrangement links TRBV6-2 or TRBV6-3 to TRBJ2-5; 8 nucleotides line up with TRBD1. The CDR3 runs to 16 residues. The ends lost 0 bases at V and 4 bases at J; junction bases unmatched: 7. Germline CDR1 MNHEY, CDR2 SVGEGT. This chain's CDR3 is CASSYSLGQGGETQYF. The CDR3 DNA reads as TGTGCCAGCAGTTACTCCCTAGGACAGGGAGGAGAGACCCAGTACTTC.

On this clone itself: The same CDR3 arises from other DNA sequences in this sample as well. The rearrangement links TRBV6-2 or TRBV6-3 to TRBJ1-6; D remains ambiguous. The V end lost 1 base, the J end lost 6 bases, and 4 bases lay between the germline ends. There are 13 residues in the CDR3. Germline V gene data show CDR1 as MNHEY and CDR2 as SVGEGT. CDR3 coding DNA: TGTGCCAGCAGTTACTTCGGTAATTCACCCCTCCACTTT. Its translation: CASSYFGNSPLHF.

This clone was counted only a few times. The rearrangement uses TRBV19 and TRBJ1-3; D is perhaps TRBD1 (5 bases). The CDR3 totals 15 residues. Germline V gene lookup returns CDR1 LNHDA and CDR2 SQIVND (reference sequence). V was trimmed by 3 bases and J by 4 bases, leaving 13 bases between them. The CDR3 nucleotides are TGTGCCAGTAGTATTTCAAGGGGAGGAGGAAACACCATATATTTT. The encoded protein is CASSISRGGGNTIYF.

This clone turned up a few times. CDR3 sequence (DNA): TGCGCCAGCAGCCAAGATTCTAGCACTTACTCCTACGAGCAGTACTTC. Its translation is CASSQDSSTYSYEQYF. V gene TRBV4-1 combines with J gene TRBJ2-7, with D tentatively TRBD2 (5 bases). The CDR3 contains 16 residues. Between the trimmed V and J ends, which lost 0 bases and 0 bases, there was a span of 12 bases. CDR1 is MGHRA, CDR2 YSYEKL, per germline.

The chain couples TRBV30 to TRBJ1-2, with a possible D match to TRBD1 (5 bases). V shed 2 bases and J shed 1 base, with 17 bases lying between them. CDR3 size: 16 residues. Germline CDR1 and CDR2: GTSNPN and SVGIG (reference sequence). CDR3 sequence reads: CAWSMYPKTDNYGYTF. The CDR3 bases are TGTGCCTGGAGTATGTACCCTAAGACAGATAACTATGGCTACACCTTC.

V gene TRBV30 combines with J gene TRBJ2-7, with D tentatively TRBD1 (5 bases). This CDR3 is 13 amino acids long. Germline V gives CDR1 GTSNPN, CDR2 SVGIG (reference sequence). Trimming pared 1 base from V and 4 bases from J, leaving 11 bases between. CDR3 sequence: CAWSAGLRYEQYF. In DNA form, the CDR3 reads TGTGCCTGGAGTGCAGGGCTGAGATACGAGCAGTACTTC.

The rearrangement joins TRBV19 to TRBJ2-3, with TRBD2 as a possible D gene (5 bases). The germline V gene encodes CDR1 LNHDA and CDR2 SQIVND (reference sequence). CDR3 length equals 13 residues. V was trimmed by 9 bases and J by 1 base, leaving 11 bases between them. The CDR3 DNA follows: TGTGCCAGCACGACTACCGGCACAGATACGCAGTATTTT. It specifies CASTTTGTDTQYF.

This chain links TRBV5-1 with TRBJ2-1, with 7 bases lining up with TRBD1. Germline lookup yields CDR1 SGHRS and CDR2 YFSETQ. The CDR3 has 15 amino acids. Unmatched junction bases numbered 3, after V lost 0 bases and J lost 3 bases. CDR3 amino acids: CASSLGGQIYNEQFF. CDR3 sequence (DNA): TGCGCCAGCAGCTTGGGGGGACAGATCTACAATGAGCAGTTCTTC.

This chain's CDR3 is CSATGTREQYF. CDR3 nucleotide sequence: TGCAGTGCAACCGGGACTAGGGAGCAGTACTTC. The chain uses TRBV20-1 and TRBJ2-7, with TRBD2 matching 8 bases. CDR3 length: 11 residues. Germline V CDR1 and CDR2: DFQATT, SNEGSKA (reference sequence). The V and J ends lost 6 bases and 7 bases, in that order; junction bases with no gene match: 5.

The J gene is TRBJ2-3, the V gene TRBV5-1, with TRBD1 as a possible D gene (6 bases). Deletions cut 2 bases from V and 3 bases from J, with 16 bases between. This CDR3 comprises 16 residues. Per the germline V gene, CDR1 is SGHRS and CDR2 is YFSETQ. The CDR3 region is CASSLQVQGATDTQYF. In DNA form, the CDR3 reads TGCGCCAGCAGCTTACAGGTACAGGGCGCTACAGATACGCAGTATTTT.

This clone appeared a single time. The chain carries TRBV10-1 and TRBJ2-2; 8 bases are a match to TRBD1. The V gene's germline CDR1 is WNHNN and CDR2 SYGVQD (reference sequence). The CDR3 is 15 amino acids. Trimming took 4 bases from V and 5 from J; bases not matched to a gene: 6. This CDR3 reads CASSAATGATGELFF. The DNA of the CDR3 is TGCGCCAGCAGTGCGGCGACAGGGGCTACCGGGGAGCTGTTTTTT.

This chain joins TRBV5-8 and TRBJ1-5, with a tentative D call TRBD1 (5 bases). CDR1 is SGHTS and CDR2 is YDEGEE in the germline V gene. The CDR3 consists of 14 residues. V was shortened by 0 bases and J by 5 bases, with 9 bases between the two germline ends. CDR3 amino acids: CASSLGRADQPQHF. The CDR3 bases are TGTGCCAGCAGCTTGGGCAGGGCGGATCAGCCCCAGCATTTT. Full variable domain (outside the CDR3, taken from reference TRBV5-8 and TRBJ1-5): EAGVTQSPTHLIKTRGQQATLRCSPISGHTSVYWYQQALGLGLQFLLWYDEGEERNRGNFPPRFSGRQFPNYSSELNVNALELEDSALYLCASSLGRADQPQHFGDGTRLSIL.

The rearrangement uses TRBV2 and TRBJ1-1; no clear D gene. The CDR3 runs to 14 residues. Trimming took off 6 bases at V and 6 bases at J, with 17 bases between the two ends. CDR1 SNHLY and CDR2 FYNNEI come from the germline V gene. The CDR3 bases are TGTGCCAGCAGGGCGGGAGAGCAAGGTGCTGAAGCTTTCTTT. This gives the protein CASRAGEQGAEAFF.

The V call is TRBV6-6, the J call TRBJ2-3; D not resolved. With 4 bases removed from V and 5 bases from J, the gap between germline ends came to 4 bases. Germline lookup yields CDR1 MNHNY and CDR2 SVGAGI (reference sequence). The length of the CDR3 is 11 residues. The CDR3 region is CASSSRDTQYF. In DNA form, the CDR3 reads TGTGCCAGCAGTTCGAGAGATACGCAGTATTTT.

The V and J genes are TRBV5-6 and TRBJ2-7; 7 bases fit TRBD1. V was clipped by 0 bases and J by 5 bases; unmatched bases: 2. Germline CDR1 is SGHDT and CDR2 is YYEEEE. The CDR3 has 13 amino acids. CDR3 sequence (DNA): TGTGCCAGCAGCTTGGGCAGGGGGAACGAGCAGTACGTC. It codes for CASSLGRGNEQYV.

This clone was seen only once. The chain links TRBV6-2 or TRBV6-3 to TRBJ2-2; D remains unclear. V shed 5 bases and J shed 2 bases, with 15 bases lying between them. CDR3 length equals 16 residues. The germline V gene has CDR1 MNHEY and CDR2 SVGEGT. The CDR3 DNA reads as TGTGCCAGCAGTCGCCCGACAATAGGAAACACCGGGGAGCTGTTTTTT. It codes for CASSRPTIGNTGELFF.

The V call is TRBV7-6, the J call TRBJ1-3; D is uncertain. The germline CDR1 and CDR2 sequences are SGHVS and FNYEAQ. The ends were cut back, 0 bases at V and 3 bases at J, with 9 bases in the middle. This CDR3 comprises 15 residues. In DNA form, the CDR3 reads TGTGCCAGCAGCTTAGCCGGCTCGGGTGGAAACACCATATATTTT. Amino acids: CASSLAGSGGNTIYF.

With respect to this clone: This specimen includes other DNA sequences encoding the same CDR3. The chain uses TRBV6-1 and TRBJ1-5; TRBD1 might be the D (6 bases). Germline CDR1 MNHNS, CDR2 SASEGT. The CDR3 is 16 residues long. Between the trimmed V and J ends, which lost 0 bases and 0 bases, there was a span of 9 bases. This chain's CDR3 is CASSEARGHSNQPQHF. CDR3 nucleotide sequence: TGTGCCAGCAGTGAAGCCAGGGGCCATAGCAATCAGCCCCAGCATTTT.

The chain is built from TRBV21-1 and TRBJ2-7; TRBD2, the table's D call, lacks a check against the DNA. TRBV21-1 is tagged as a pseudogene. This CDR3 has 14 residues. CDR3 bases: TGTGCCAGCAGCCCCAGGCAGCGGGGGGACGAGCAGTACGTC. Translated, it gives CASSPRQRGDEQYV.

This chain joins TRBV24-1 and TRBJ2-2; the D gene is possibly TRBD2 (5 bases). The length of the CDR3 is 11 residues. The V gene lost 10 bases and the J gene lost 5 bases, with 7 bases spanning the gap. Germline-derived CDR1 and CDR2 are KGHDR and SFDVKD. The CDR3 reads CATRGTGELFF. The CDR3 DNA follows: TGTGCCACTCGGGGTACCGGGGAGCTGTTTTTT.

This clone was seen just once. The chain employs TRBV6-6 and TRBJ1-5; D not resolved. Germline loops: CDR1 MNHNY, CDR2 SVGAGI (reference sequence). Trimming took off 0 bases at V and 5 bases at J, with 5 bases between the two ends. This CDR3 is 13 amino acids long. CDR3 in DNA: TGTGCCAGCAGTTACTCGCGGGATCAGCCCCAGCATTTT. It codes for CASSYSRDQPQHF.

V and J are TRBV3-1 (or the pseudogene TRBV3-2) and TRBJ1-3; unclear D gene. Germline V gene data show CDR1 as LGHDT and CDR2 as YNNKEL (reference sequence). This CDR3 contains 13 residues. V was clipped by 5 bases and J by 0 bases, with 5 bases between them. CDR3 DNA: TGTGCCAGCAGCTTTAGCTCTGGAAACACCATATATTTT. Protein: CASSFSSGNTIYF.